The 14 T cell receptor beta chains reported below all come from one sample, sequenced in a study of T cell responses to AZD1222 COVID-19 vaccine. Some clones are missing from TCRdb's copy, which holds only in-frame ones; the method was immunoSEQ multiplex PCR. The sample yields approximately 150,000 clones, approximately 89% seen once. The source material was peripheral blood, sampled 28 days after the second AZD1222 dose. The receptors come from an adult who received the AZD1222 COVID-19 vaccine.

Written as DNA, the CDR3 is TGTGCCAGCAGAATCGATGACAGGGGGCCCTATGGCTACACCTTC. Its protein is CASRIDDRGPYGYTF. V is TRBV28 and J is TRBJ1-2; 10 positions match TRBD1. The V segment lost 6 bases and the J segment 4 bases; nucleotides outside the gene matches: 8. From germline, CDR1 is MDHEN and CDR2 SYDVKM. The CDR3 has 15 amino acids.

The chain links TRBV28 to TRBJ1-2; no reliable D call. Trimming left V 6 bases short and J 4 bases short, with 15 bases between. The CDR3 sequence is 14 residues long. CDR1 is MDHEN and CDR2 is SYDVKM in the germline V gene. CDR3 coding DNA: TGTGCCAGCAGGGGCCAGGTCCCTGGCTATGGCTACACCTTC. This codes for CASRGQVPGYGYTF.

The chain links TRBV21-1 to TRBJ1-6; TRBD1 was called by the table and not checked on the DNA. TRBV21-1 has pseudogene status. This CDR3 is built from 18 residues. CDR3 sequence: CASSSSDREGSYNSPLHF. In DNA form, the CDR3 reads TGTGCCAGCAGCAGCTCCGACAGGGAAGGGTCCTATAATTCACCCCTCCACTTT.

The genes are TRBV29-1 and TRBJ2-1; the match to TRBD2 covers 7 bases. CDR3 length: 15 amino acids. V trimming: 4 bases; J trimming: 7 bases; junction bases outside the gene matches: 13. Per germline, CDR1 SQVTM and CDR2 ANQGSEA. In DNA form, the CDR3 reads TGCAGCGTTGGTGACGGCGGGAGTCTCAGGAATGAGCAGTTCTTC. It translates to CSVGDGGSLRNEQFF.

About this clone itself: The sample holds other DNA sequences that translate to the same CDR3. The CDR3 reads CASSFSTEAFF. The CDR3 DNA is TGTGCCAGCAGTTTTTCAACTGAAGCTTTCTTT. The rearrangement links TRBV12-3 or TRBV12-4 to TRBJ1-1; no clear D. This CDR3 region has 11 residues. The germline V and J ends were trimmed by 3 bases and 5 bases, with 4 bases remaining between them.

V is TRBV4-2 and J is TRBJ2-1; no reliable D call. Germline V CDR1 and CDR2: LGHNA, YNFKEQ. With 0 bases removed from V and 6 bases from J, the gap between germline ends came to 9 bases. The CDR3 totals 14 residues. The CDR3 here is CASSQDDSPNEQFF. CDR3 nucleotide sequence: TGTGCCAGCAGCCAAGATGACTCCCCCAATGAGCAGTTCTTC.

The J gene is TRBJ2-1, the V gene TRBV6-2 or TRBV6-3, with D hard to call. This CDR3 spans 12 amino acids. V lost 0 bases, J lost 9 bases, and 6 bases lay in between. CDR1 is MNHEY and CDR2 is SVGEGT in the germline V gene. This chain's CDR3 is CASSYSILEQFF. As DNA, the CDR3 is TGTGCCAGCAGTTACTCGATTCTTGAGCAGTTCTTC.

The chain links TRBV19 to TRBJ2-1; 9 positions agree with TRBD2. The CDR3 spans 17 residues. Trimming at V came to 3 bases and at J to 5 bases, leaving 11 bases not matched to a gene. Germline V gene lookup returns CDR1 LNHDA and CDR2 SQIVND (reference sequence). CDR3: CASSILQGAGGNNEQFF. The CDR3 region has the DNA TGTGCCAGTAGTATCCTACAAGGGGCGGGAGGGAACAATGAGCAGTTCTTC.

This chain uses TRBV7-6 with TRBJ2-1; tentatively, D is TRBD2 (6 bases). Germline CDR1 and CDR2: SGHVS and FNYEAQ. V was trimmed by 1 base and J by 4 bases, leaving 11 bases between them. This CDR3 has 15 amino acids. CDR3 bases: TGTGCCAGCAGCTTAGTGGGAAGCGGGTACAATGAGCAGTTCTTC. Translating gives CASSLVGSGYNEQFF.

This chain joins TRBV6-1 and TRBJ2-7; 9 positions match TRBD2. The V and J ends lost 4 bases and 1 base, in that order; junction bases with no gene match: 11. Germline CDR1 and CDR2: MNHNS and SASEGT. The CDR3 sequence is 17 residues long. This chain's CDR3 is CASSGSSGIWFSYEQYF. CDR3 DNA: TGTGCCAGCAGTGGGTCTAGCGGGATCTGGTTTTCCTACGAGCAGTACTTC.

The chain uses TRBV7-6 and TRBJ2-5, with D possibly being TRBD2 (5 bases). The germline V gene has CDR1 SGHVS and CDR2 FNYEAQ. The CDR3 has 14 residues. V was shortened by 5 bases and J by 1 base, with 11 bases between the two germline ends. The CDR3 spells CASSPGLVQETQYF. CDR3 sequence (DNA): TGTGCCAGCAGCCCAGGACTGGTCCAAGAGACCCAGTACTTC.

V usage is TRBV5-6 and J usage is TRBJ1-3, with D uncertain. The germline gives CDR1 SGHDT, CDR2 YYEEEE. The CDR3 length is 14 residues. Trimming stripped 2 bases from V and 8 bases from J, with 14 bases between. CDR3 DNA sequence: TGTGCCAGCAGCTTATCGGGCCTAACGGACACCATATATTTT. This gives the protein CASSLSGLTDTIYF. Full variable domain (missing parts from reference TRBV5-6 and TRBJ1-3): DAGVTQSPTHLIKTRGQQVTLRCSPKSGHDTVSWYQQALGQGPQFIFQYYEEEERQRGNFPDRFSGHQFPNYSSELNVNALLLGDSALYLCASSLSGLTDTIYFGEGSWLTVV.

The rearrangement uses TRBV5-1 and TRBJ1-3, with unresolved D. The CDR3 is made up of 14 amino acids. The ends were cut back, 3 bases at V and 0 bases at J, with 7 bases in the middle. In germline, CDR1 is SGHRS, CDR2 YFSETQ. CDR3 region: CASSYSASGNTIYF. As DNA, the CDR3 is TGCGCCAGCAGCTACAGTGCCTCTGGAAACACCATATATTTT. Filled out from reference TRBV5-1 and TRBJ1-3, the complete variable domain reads KAGVTQTPRYLIKTRGQQVTLSCSPISGHRSVSWYQQTPGQGLQFLFEYFSETQRNKGNFPGRFSGRQFSNSRSEMNVSTLELGDSALYLCASSYSASGNTIYFGEGSWLTVV.

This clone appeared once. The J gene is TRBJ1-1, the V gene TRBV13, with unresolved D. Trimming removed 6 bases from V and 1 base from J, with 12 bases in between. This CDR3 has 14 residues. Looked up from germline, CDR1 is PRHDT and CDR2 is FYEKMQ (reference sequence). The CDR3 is CASRLVPSNTEAFF. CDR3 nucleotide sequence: TGTGCCAGCAGACTAGTACCCTCGAACACTGAAGCTTTCTTT. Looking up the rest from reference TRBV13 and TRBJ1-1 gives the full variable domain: AAGVIQSPRHLIKEKRETATLKCYPIPRHDTVYWYQQGPGQDPQFLISFYEKMQSDKGSIPDRFSAQQFSDYHSELNMSSLELGDSALYFCASRLVPSNTEAFFGQGTRLTVV.